This paragraph reports one T cell receptor beta chain. Trimming took off 1 base at V and 3 bases at J, with 6 bases between the two ends. This CDR3 is built from 14 residues. CDR1 is SGHTA and CDR2 is FQGNSA in the germline V gene. Source study methods: Estimated nucleated cell counts came from reference gene primer amplification. The method was immunoSEQ multiplex PCR; TCRdb's version includes in-frame clones alone and lacks a portion of them. That table is the source of V, J and clone size, and D and trimming were worked out from the DNA. The sample holds 150,000 or so clones, around 80% seen once. The data belong to a study of blood T cell repertoires in COVID-19.

This sequence was found in a woman between 45 and 60 years old who had recovered from COVID-19. V gene TRBV7-2 combines with J gene TRBJ1-4; the D is unclear. Source material: PBMCs or T cells enriched from blood (not recorded which). CDR3: CASSLGRSNEKLFF. The CDR3 nucleotides read TGTGCCAGCAGCTTAGGCAGATCTAATGAAAAACTGTTTTTT.